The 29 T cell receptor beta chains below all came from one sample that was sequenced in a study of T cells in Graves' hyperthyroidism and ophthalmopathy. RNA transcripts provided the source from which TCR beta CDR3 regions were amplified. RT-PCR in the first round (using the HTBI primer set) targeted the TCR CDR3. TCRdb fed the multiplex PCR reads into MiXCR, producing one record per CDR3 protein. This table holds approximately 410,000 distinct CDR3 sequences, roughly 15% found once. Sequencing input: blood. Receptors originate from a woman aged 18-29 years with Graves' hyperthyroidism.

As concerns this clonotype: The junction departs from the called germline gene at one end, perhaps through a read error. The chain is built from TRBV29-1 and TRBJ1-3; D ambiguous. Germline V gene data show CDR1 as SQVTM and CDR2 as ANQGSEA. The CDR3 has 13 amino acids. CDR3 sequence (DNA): TGCAGCGGATCCCGGAAGGAAGGAACCACCATATATTTT. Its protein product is CSGSRKEGTTIYF.

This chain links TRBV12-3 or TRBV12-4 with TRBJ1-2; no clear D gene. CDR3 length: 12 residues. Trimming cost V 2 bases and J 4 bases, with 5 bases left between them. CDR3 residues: CASSLYTYGYTF. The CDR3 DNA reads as TGTGCCAGCAGTTTATACACCTATGGCTACACCTTC.

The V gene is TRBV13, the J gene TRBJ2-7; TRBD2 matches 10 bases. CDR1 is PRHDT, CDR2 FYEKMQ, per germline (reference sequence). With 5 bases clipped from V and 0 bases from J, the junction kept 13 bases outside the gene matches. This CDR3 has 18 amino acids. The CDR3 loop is CASSPAGTSVLSSYEQYF. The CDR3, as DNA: TGTGCCAGCAGCCCGGCCGGGACTAGCGTTCTTAGCTCCTACGAGCAGTACTTC.

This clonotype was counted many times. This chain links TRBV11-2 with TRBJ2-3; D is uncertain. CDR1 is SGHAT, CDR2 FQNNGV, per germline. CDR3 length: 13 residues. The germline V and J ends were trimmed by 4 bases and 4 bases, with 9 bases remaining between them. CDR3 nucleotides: TGTGCCAGCAGCTCTTCTCCCCCAGATACGCAGTATTTT. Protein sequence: CASSSSPPDTQYF.

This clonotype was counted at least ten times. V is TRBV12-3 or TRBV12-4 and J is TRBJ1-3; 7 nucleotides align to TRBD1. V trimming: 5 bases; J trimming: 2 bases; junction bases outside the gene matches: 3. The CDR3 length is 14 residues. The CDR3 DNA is TGTGCCAGCAGTCCACAGGGGACTGGAAACACCATATATTTT. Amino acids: CASSPQGTGNTIYF.

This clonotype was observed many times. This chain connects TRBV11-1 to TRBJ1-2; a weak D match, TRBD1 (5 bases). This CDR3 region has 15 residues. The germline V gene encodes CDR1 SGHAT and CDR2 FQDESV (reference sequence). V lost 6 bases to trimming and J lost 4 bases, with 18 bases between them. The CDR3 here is CASRSRGRAVYGYTF. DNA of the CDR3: TGTGCCAGCAGGTCCCGGGGCAGGGCGGTCTATGGCTACACCTTC.

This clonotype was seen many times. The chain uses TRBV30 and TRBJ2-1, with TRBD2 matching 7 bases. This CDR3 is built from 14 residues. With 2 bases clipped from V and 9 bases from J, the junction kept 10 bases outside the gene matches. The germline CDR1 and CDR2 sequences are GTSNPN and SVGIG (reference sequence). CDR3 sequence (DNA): TGTGCCTGGAGTCCCCTTCGACTAGCAGCTGAGCAGTTCTTC. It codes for CAWSPLRLAAEQFF.

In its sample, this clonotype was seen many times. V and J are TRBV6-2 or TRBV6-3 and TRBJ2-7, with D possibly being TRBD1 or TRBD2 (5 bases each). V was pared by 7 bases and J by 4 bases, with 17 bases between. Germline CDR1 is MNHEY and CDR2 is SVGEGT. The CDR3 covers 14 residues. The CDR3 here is CASTSSGTDYEQYF. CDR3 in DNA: TGTGCCAGCACCTCCTCCGGGACCGATTACGAGCAGTACTTC.

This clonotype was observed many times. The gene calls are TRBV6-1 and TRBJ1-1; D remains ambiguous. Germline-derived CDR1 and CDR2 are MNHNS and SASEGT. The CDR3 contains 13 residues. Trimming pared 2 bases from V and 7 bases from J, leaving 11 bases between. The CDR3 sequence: CASSESLPYEAFF. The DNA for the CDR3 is TGTGCCAGCAGTGAATCTTTACCGTATGAAGCTTTCTTT.

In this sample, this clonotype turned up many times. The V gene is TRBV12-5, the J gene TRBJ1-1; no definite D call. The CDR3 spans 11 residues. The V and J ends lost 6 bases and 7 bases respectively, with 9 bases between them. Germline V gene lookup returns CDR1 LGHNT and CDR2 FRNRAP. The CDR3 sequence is CASGSLNEAFF. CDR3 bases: TGTGCTAGTGGGAGCTTAAATGAAGCTTTCTTT.

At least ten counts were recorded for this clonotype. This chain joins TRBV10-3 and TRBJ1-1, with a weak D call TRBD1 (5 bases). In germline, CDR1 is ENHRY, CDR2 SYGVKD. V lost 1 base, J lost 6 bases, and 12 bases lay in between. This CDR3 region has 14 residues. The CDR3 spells CAISEFGGGAEAFF. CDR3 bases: TGTGCCATCAGTGAGTTCGGGGGTGGGGCTGAAGCTTTCTTT.

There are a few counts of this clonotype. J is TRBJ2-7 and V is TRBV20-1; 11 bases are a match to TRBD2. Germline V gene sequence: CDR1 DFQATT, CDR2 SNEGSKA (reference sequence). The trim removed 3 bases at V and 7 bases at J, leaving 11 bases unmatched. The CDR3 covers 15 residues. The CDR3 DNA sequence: TGCAGTGCTAGCCACCCACTAGCGGGAGTAGAAGAGCAGTACTTC. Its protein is CSASHPLAGVEEQYF.

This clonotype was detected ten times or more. The CDR3 DNA follows: TGTGCCAGCAGCTCACGACCGGATACGCAGTATTTT. This gives the protein CASSSRPDTQYF. The gene calls are TRBV28 and TRBJ2-3, with unresolved D. From germline, CDR1 is MDHEN and CDR2 SYDVKM. CDR3 size: 12 residues. V lost 6 bases and J 6 bases, leaving 10 bases between the germline ends.

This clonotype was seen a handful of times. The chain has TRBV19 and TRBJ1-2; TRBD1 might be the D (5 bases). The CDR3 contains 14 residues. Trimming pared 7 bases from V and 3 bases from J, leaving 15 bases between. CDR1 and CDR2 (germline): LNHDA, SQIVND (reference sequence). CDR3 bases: TGTGCCAGTACTTACGAGTGGGGGGACTATGGCTACACCTTC. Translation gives CASTYEWGDYGYTF. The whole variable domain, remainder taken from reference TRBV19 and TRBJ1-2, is DGGITQSPKYLFRKEGQNVTLSCEQNLNHDAMYWYRQDPGQGLRLIYYSQIVNDFQKGDIAEGYSVSREKKESFPLTVTSAQKNPTAFYLCASTYEWGDYGYTFGSGTRLTVV.

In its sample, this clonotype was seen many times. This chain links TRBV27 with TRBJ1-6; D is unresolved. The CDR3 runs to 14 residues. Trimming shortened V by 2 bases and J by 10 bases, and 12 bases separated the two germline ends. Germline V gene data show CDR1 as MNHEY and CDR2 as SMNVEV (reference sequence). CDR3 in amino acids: CASSLDGDGSPLHF. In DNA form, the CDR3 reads TGTGCCAGCAGTTTAGACGGCGACGGATCACCCCTCCACTTT.

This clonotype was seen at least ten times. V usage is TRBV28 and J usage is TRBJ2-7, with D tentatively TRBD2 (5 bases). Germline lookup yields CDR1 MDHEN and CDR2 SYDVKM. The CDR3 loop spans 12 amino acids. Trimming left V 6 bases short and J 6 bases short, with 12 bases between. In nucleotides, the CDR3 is TGTGCCAGCAGACTACTAGGTCGCGAGCAGTACTTC. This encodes CASRLLGREQYF.

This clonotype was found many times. The CDR3 loop is CSFRGNTEAFF. The DNA for the CDR3 is TGCAGTTTTCGGGGGAACACTGAAGCTTTCTTT. The gene calls are TRBV20-1 and TRBJ1-1; D not resolved. This CDR3 region has 11 residues. V lost 8 bases and J lost 1, with 8 bases in between. CDR1 DFQATT and CDR2 SNEGSKA come from the germline V gene (reference sequence).

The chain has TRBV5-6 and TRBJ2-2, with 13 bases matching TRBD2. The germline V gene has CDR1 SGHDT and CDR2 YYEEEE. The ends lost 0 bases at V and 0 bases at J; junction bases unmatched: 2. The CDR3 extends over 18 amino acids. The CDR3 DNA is TGTGCCAGCAGCTTGGGACTAGCGGGAGGCCCGAACACCGGGGAGCTGTTTTTT. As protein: CASSLGLAGGPNTGELFF.

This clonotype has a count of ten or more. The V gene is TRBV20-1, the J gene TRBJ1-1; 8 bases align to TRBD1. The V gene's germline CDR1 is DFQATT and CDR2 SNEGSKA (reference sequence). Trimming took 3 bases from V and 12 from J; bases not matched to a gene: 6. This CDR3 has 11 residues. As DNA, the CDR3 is TGCAGTGCTAGCCGGGACAGGAGGACTTTCTTT. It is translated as CSASRDRRTFF.

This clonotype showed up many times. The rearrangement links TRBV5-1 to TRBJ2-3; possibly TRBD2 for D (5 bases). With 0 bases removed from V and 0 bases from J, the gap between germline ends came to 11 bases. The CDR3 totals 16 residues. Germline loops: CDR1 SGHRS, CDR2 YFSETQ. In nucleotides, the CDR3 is TGCGCCAGCAGCTTGGGGAGGCAGTCTAGCACAGATACGCAGTATTTT. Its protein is CASSLGRQSSTDTQYF.

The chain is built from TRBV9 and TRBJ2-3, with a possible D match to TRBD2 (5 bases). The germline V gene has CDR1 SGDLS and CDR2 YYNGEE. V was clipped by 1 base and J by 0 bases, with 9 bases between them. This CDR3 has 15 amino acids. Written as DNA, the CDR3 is TGTGCCAGCAGCGTATCAGGCGGGAGCACAGATACGCAGTATTTT. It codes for CASSVSGGSTDTQYF.

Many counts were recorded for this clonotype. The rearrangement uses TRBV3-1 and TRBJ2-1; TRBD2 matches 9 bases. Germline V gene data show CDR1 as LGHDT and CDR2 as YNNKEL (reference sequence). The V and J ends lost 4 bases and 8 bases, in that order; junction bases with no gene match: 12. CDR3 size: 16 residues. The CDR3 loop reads CASSLRAGGVLDEQFF. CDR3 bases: TGTGCCAGCAGCCTCAGAGCGGGGGGCGTTTTAGATGAGCAGTTCTTC.

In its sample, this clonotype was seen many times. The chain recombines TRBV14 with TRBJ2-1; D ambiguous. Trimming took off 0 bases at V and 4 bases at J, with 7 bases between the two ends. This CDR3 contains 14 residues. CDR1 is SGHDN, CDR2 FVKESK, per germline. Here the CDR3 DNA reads TGTGCCAGCAGCCAAGATTTGACTTACAATGAGCAGTTCTTC. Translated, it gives CASSQDLTYNEQFF.

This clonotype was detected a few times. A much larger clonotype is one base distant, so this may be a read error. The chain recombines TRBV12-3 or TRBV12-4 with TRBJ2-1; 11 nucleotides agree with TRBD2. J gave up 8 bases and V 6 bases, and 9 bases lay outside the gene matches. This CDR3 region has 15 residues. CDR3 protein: CASSSTSGSFDEQFF. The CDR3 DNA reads TGTGCCAGCAGCTCCACTAGCGGGAGTTTTGATGAGCAGTTCTTC.

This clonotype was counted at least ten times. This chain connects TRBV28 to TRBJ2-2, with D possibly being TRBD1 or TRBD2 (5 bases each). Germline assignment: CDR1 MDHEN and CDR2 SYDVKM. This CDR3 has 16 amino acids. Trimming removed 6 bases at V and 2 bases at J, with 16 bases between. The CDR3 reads CASSYSVGDNTGELFF. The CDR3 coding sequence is TGTGCCAGCAGCTACTCGGTTGGGGACAACACCGGGGAGCTGTTTTTT.

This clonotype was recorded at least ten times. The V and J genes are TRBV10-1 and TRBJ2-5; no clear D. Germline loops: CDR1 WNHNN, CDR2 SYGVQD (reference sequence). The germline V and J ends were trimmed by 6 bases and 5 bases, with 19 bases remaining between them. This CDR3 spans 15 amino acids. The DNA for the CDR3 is TGCGCCAGCAGCGAGCCGACCCTCGAACGGGAGACCCAGTACTTC. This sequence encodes CASSEPTLERETQYF.

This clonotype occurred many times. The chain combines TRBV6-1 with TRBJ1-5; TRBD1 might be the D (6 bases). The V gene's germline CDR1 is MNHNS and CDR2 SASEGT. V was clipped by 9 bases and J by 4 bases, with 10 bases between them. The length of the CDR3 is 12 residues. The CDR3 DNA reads TGTGCCAGTAAAGGGGGGAATCAGCCCCAGCATTTT. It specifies CASKGGNQPQHF.

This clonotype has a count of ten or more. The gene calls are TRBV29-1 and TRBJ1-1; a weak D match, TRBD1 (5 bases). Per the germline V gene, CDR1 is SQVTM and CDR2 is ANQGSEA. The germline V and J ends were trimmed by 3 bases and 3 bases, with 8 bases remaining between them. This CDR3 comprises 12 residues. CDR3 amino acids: CSVEGRDTEAFF. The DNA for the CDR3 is TGCAGCGTTGAGGGGCGGGACACTGAAGCTTTCTTT.

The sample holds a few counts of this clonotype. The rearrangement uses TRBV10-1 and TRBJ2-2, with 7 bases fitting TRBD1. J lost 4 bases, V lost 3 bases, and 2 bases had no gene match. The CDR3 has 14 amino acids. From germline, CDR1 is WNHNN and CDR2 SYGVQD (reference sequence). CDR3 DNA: TGCGCCAGCAGTGATCCAGGGGGCACCGGGGAGCTGTTTTTT. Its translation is CASSDPGGTGELFF.